The next 10 T cell receptor beta chains were all read from a single sample in a study of T cells after posttransplantation cyclophosphamide. Method: immunoSEQ multiplex PCR; TCRdb's copy keeps in-frame clones and lacks some. There are tens of thousands of clones in the sample, none observed a single time. Source material: PBMCs. The receptors shown here come from a man in his forties in good health, CMV-negative, and a related stem cell transplant donor.

This clone was observed many times. The chain joins TRBV7-9 to TRBJ2-5; 13 bases are shared with TRBD2. Germline values: CDR1 SEHNR, CDR2 FQNEAQ (reference sequence). The ends lost 6 bases at V and 2 bases at J; junction bases unmatched: 6. This CDR3 region has 16 residues. This CDR3 is CASRTGLAGRQETQYF. CDR3 in DNA: TGTGCCAGCAGAACGGGACTAGCGGGAAGACAAGAGACCCAGTACTTC. The entire variable domain, with the rest obtained from reference TRBV7-9 and TRBJ2-5, is as follows: DTGVSQNPRHKITKRGQNVTFRCDPISEHNRLYWYRQTLGQGPEFLTYFQNEAQLEKSRLLSDRFSAERPKGSFSTLEIQRTEQGDSAMYLCASRTGLAGRQETQYFGPGTRLLVL.

The sample holds many counts of this clone. This rearrangement joins TRBV14 to TRBJ2-1, with a possible D match to TRBD2 (5 bases). With 3 bases removed from V and 9 bases from J, the gap between germline ends came to 24 bases. Per germline, CDR1 SGHDN and CDR2 FVKESK. The CDR3 contains 17 residues. The CDR3 sequence: CASSQRMLARTYGEQFF. CDR3 DNA sequence: TGTGCCAGCAGCCAGAGAATGCTAGCCCGCACCTACGGTGAGCAGTTCTTC.

This clone was counted ten times or more. V gene TRBV2 combines with J gene TRBJ1-3, with D possibly being TRBD1 (6 bases). The ends were cut back, 6 bases at V and 11 bases at J, with 14 bases in the middle. CDR3 length: 12 residues. CDR1 SNHLY and CDR2 FYNNEI come from the germline V gene. The CDR3 nucleotides read TGTGCCAGCAGGACGGACAGAGTTCCCATATATTTT. This translates into CASRTDRVPIYF.

This clone was seen more than once but under ten times. One end of the junction is discordant with germline, which a read error may explain. The V gene is TRBV7-9, the J gene TRBJ1-3, with a tentative D call TRBD1 (6 bases). CDR1 and CDR2 from the germline V gene are SEHNR and FQNEAQ (reference sequence). There are 16 residues in the CDR3. The CDR3 loop is CASSLGWDIAGNAIYF. The CDR3 coding sequence is TGTGCCAGCAGCTTAGGCTGGGACATAGCAGGAAACGCCATATATTTT.

In its sample, this clone was seen many times. The CDR3 coding sequence is TGTGCCAGCAATAGAGGGCAATCTTTGCCCCACGAAGCTTTCTTT. Translated: CASNRGQSLPHEAFF. The chain recombines TRBV11-2 with TRBJ1-1; no clear D. The germline V gene encodes CDR1 SGHAT and CDR2 FQNNGV. V lost 7 bases, J lost 8 bases, and 23 bases lay in between. The CDR3 totals 15 residues.

Many counts were recorded for this clone. CDR3 in DNA: TGTGCCAGCAGCTTATTCTTTGACAGGGGAACTGAAGCTTTCTTT. This gives the protein CASSLFFDRGTEAFF. The V gene is TRBV7-8, the J gene TRBJ1-1; 8 nucleotides align to TRBD1. In germline, CDR1 is SGHVS, CDR2 FQNEAQ. The trim removed 2 bases at V and 5 bases at J, leaving 7 bases unmatched. The CDR3 length is 15 residues.

This clone was seen a handful of times. The chain links TRBV27 to TRBJ2-5, with D possibly matching TRBD2 (5 bases). The CDR3 is 15 residues long. Germline V gives CDR1 MNHEY, CDR2 SMNVEV (reference sequence). Trimming removed 1 base from V and 0 bases from J, with 9 bases in between. CDR3 coding DNA: TGTGCCAGCAGTTTATTTTCGAGGGACCAAGAGACCCAGTACTTC. It encodes CASSLFSRDQETQYF.

At least ten counts were recorded for this clone. V gene TRBV18 combines with J gene TRBJ2-5; D is possibly TRBD1 (5 bases). This CDR3 comprises 16 residues. Trimming cost V 3 bases and J 1 base, with 15 bases left between them. CDR1 is KGHSH and CDR2 is LQKENI in the germline V gene. CDR3 residues: CASSPPLAGPQETQYF. As DNA, the CDR3 is TGTGCCAGCTCACCCCCGTTGGCAGGGCCCCAAGAGACCCAGTACTTC.

This clone occurred many times. This chain uses TRBV11-3 with TRBJ1-2; perhaps TRBD1 as D (6 bases). This CDR3 region has 13 residues. The V end lost 1 base, the J end lost 4 bases, and 7 bases lay between the germline ends. Germline V lookup: CDR1 SGHNT, CDR2 YENEEA. DNA for the CDR3: TGTGCCAGCAGCTTAGTAGGGGGCTATGGCTACACCTTC. It specifies CASSLVGGYGYTF.

There are many counts of this clone. CDR3 DNA sequence: TGTGCCAGCAGTTGGACAGGGGAGAGGCCCCAGCATTTT. It codes for CASSWTGERPQHF. The chain recombines TRBV2 with TRBJ1-5, with 9 bases that match TRBD1. V lost 5 bases, J lost 9 bases, and 5 bases stayed unmatched. In germline, CDR1 is SNHLY, CDR2 FYNNEI. CDR3 length: 13 amino acids.